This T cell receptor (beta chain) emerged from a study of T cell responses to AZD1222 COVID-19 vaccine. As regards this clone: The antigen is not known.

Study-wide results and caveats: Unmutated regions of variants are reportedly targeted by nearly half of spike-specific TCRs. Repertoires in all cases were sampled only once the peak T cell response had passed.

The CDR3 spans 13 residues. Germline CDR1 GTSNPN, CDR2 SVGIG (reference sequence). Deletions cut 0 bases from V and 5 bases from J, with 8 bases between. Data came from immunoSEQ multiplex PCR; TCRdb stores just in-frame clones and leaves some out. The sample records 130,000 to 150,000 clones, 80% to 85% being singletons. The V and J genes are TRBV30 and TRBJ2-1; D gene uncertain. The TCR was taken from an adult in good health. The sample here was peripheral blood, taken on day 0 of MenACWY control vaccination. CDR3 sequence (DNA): TGTGCCTGGAGTGTACTTTATGACAATGAGCAGTTCTTC. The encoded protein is CAWSVLYDNEQFF.